The source of this TCR beta chain is a study of blood T cell repertoires in COVID-19. Germline values: CDR1 MGHRA, CDR2 YSYEKL. The CDR3 spans 20 residues. V lost 3 bases and J lost 4; bases outside the gene matches: 13. In the original analysis: Using reference gene primer amplification, nucleated cell counts were estimated. Sequencing used immunoSEQ multiplex PCR; TCRdb keeps in-frame clones, though not all of them. V and J calls and clone size follow that table, whereas D and trimming were derived from the DNA. Altogether about 320,000 clones are present, about 83% being singletons, with the ten largest covering 1% to 1.5%.

This receptor was taken from a woman aged 50 to 60 with acute or convalescent COVID-19. V and J are TRBV4-1 and TRBJ2-1, with 15 bases matching TRBD2. Sequenced input: peripheral blood. The CDR3 loop reads CASSHPKGQGTSGGYNEQFF. The CDR3 bases are TGCGCCAGCAGCCACCCTAAGGGGCAGGGGACTAGCGGGGGGTACAATGAGCAGTTCTTC.